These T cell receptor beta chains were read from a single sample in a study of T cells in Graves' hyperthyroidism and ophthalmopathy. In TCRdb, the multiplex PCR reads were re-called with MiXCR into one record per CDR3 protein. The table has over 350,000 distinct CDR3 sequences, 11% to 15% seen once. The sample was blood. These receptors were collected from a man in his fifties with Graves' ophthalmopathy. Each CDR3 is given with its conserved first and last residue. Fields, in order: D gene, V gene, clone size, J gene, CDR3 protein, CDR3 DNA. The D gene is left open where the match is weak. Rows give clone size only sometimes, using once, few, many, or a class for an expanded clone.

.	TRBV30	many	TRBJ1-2	CACTSVSNYGYTF	TGTGCCTGTACATCGGTCTCTAACTATGGCTACACCTTC
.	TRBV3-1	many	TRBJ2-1	CASSQGFGVAYNEQFF	TGTGCCAGCAGCCAAGGTTTTGGTGTCGCCTACAATGAGCAGTTCTTC
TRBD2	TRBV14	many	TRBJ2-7	CASSQEVVREGSEQYF	TGTGCCAGCAGCCAAGAGGTTGTCAGGGAGGGTTCCGAGCAGTACTTC
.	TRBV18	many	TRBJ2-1	CASSPPRTVGEQFF	TGTGCCAGCTCACCCCCCCGGACAGTTGGTGAGCAGTTCTTC
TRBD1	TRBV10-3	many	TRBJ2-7	CASQTGNNEQYF	TGTGCCTCCCAGACAGGGAACAACGAGCAGTACTTC
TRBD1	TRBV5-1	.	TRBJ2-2	CASSLDTGDTGELFF	TGCGCCAGCAGCTTGGATACAGGGGACACCGGGGAGCTGTTTTTT
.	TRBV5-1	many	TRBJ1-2	CASSSQISGYTF	TGCGCCAGCAGCTCACAAATTAGCGGCTACACCTTC
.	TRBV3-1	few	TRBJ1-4	CASSKEQGFNEKLFF	TGTGCCAGCAGCAAAGAACAGGGATTTAATGAAAAACTGTTTTTT
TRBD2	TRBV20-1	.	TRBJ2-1	CSARYSGRSFDEQFF	TGCAGTGCTAGATATAGCGGGAGGAGTTTCGATGAGCAGTTCTTC
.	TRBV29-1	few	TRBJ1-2	CSVGVQGFHYGYTF	TGCAGCGTTGGGGTTCAGGGGTTCCACTATGGCTACACCTTC
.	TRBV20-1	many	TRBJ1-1	CSAKRGGERRVAFF	TGCAGTGCAAAGAGGGGCGGGGAACGAAGGGTAGCTTTCTTT
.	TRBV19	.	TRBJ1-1	CASSTSRPPHRNTEAFF	TGTGCCAGTAGTACCTCCCGTCCCCCACACAGGAACACTGAAGCTTTCTTT
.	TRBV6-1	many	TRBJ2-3	CASEAGVLVSGTDTQYF	TGTGCCAGTGAGGCCGGAGTGTTAGTCTCCGGCACGGATACGCAGTATTTT
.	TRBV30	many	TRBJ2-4	CAWSVGQGRPAKNIQYF	TGTGCCTGGAGTGTAGGCCAGGGGCGTCCAGCCAAAAACATTCAGTACTTC
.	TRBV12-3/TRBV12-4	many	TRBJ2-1	CASSLGGGTYNEQFF	TGTGCCAGCAGTTTAGGGGGAGGCACCTACAATGAGCAGTTCTTC
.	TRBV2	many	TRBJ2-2	CASSVSQPNTGELFF	TGTGCCAGCAGTGTGTCACAGCCGAACACCGGGGAGCTGTTTTTT
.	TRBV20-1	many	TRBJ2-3	CSAQSRADTQYF	TGCAGTGCCCAGAGCAGGGCAGATACGCAGTATTTT
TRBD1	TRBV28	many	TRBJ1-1	CASSVLGTGGEAFF	TGTGCCAGCAGTGTACTCGGGACAGGTGGGGAAGCTTTCTTT
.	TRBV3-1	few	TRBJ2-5	CASSQLSPGTKETQYF	TGTGCCAGCAGCCAATTGAGCCCCGGGACAAAAGAGACCCAGTACTTC
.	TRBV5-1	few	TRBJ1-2	CASSLVESYGYTF	TGCGCCAGCAGCTTGGTGGAATCCTATGGCTACACCTTC